The 21 T cell receptor beta chains below come from one sample, sequenced in a study of blood T cells in healthy people across ages. It was with a sample-barcoded 5' primer and a J-beta primer mix that a second PCR of roughly 7 to 12 cycles was run. TCRdb reanalysed the 5' RACE reads using MiXCR and keeps one entry per CDR3 protein. The sample carries 2 million or so distinct CDR3 sequences, about 50% recorded once. Sample: blood. The receptors come from a woman aged 35 to 49 in good health.

This clonotype showed up just a few times. This sequence joins TRBV7-2 and TRBJ2-4, with 7 positions matching TRBD1. Germline values: CDR1 SGHTA, CDR2 FQGNSA. The CDR3 is 12 amino acids. V lost 5 bases and J lost 14; bases outside the gene matches: 9. CDR3 nucleotide sequence: TGTGCCAGCAGCCGGACAGGATCTGTCAAGTACTTC. This translates into CASSRTGSVKYF.

This clonotype was detected only a few times. The chain recombines TRBV7-2 with TRBJ2-3; maybe TRBD2 (6 bases). The ends were cut back, 6 bases at V and 1 base at J, with 11 bases in the middle. This CDR3 has 14 residues. From germline, CDR1 is SGHTA and CDR2 FQGNSA. The CDR3 region is CASRPGDRTDTQYF. The CDR3 bases are TGTGCCAGCAGGCCGGGGGATCGCACAGATACGCAGTATTTT.

CDR3 loop: CSAKLAGIYEQYF. CDR3 bases: TGCAGTGCTAAACTAGCGGGGATCTACGAGCAGTACTTC. This rearrangement joins TRBV20-1 to TRBJ2-4; 10 bases agree with TRBD2. Matching the DNA end better, TRBJ2-7 makes the J call doubtful. The germline CDR1 and CDR2 sequences are DFQATT and SNEGSKA (reference sequence). The CDR3 is 13 residues long.

This rearrangement joins TRBV27 to TRBJ1-2; no clear D. The CDR3 length is 14 residues. Deletions cut 5 bases from V and 6 bases from J, with 16 bases between. The germline gives CDR1 MNHEY, CDR2 SMNVEV (reference sequence). The CDR3 DNA reads TGTGCCAGCAGTCCTTGGGCGGGGTCCAATGGCTACACCTTC. Translating it yields CASSPWAGSNGYTF.

The rearrangement links TRBV18 to TRBJ2-3; D call uncertain. V was pared by 1 base and J by 0 bases, with 8 bases between. Germline V lookup: CDR1 KGHSH, CDR2 LQKENI. This CDR3 spans 15 amino acids. The CDR3 sequence: CASSPRKGSTDTQYF. CDR3 in DNA: TGTGCCAGCTCACCACGAAAAGGGAGCACAGATACGCAGTATTTT.

The chain links TRBV4-3 to TRBJ2-1; 7 nucleotides line up with TRBD2. The J call may be wrong; the DNA end is better matched by TRBJ2-7. The germline CDR1 and CDR2 sequences are LGHNA and YSLEER. CDR3 length equals 15 residues. DNA for the CDR3: TGCGCCAGCAGCCAAGAATGGCGGGGGTACAATGAGCAGTACTTC. Translation: CASSQEWRGYNEQYF.

This chain joins TRBV14 and TRBJ2-1; D uncertain. Germline CDR1 reads SGHDN; CDR2 reads FVKESK. V gave up 0 bases and J gave up 4 bases, with 16 bases separating them. The CDR3 has 17 amino acids. This CDR3 is CASSQETHYLTYNEQFF. The DNA for the CDR3 is TGTGCCAGCAGCCAAGAAACGCATTACCTGACTTACAATGAGCAGTTCTTC.

The chain couples TRBV20-1 to TRBJ2-7; D might be TRBD1 (6 bases). CDR3 length equals 13 residues. V was trimmed by 3 bases and J by 3 bases, leaving 12 bases between them. Germline CDR1 reads DFQATT; CDR2 reads SNEGSKA (reference sequence). The CDR3, as DNA: TGCAGTGCTAGTCGGGACATCTACTACGAGCAGTACTTC. This encodes CSASRDIYYEQYF.

This clonotype was seen only a few times. The chain carries TRBV7-2 and TRBJ2-6; D is possibly TRBD1 (7 bases). V was clipped by 0 bases and J by 3 bases, with 9 bases between them. This CDR3 has 16 amino acids. Germline V gene sequence: CDR1 SGHTA, CDR2 FQGNSA. The CDR3 nucleotides read TGTGCCAGCAGCTTAGCCCAGGGGGGTGGGGCCAACGTCCTGACTTTC. Protein product: CASSLAQGGGANVLTF.

The rearrangement joins TRBV9 to TRBJ2-3; a possible D gene is TRBD2 (6 bases). Per the germline V gene, CDR1 is SGDLS and CDR2 is YYNGEE. There are 15 residues in the CDR3. The V end was cut by 0 bases, the J end by 6 bases, with 14 bases between. The CDR3 nucleotides read TGTGCCAGCAGCGTAGCTCTTGGAGGGGTGGATACGCAGTATTTT. It specifies CASSVALGGVDTQYF.

The J gene is TRBJ1-2, the V gene TRBV20-1; D is perhaps TRBD1 (5 bases). Trimming stripped 6 bases from V and 6 bases from J, with 14 bases between. The CDR3 is 12 amino acids. Germline assignment: CDR1 DFQATT and CDR2 SNEGSKA (reference sequence). The CDR3 nucleotides are TGCAGTGCACTGGGACCCAGGGATGGCTACACCTTC. It translates to CSALGPRDGYTF.

The V and J genes are TRBV4-1 and TRBJ1-2; D is ambiguous. V dropped 5 bases and J dropped 0 bases, with 19 bases sitting between them. Germline-derived CDR1 and CDR2 are MGHRA and YSYEKL. This CDR3 has 17 amino acids. CDR3 sequence reads: CASSRSVPGPANYGYTF. The DNA of the CDR3 is TGCGCCAGCAGCAGGTCAGTGCCAGGACCTGCTAACTATGGCTACACCTTC.

V usage is TRBV20-1 and J usage is TRBJ2-1, with TRBD2 identical over 10 bases. CDR1 and CDR2 from the germline V gene are DFQATT and SNEGSKA (reference sequence). V was pared by 3 bases and J by 3 bases, with 5 bases of the junction left unmatched. The CDR3 consists of 15 residues. Here the CDR3 DNA reads TGCAGTGCTAGTAGTATAGCGGGGGGCTACAATGAGCAGTTCTTC. Translating gives CSASSIAGGYNEQFF.

The chain uses TRBV29-1 and TRBJ1-5; D remains ambiguous. The CDR3 spans 11 residues. The V gene lost 4 bases and the J gene lost 11 bases, with 12 bases spanning the gap. The germline V gene has CDR1 SQVTM and CDR2 ANQGSEA. The CDR3 protein is CSVGRAGAQHF. CDR3 in DNA: TGCAGCGTTGGGAGGGCCGGAGCCCAGCATTTT.

This clonotype was counted a few times. This sequence joins TRBV5-6 and TRBJ1-1; possible D gene TRBD1, 6 bases. This CDR3 contains 15 residues. The germline CDR1 and CDR2 sequences are SGHDT and YYEEEE. The germline V and J ends were trimmed by 0 bases and 6 bases, with 15 bases remaining between them. The CDR3 sequence: CASSLVRGVGAEAFF. The CDR3 DNA reads as TGTGCCAGCAGCTTGGTTAGGGGGGTTGGCGCTGAAGCTTTCTTT.

The chain has TRBV7-3 and TRBJ2-3, with 9 bases lining up with TRBD2. Trimming removed 4 bases from V and 2 bases from J; junction bases left unmatched: 4. This CDR3 contains 15 residues. Per the germline V gene, CDR1 is SGHTA and CDR2 is FQGTGA. Written as DNA, the CDR3 is TGTGCCAGCAGCTCGGGACTAGCAACCACAGATACGCAGTATTTT. It is translated as CASSSGLATTDTQYF.

In DNA, the CDR3 is TGCGCCAGCAGCCTATCCCCAGGGAGGAGCGGCGACATTCAGTACTTC. Its translation: CASSLSPGRSGDIQYF. The chain carries TRBV4-3 and TRBJ2-4, with D maybe TRBD2 (6 bases). Per germline, CDR1 LGHNA and CDR2 YSLEER. CDR3 length: 16 residues. Trimming removed 4 bases at V and 8 bases at J, with 21 bases between.

The chain couples TRBV23-1 to TRBJ2-7; D is possibly TRBD2 (7 bases). The DNA end is a closer match to TRBJ2-5, so the J assignment may be wrong. TRBV23-1 falls under the ORF class, with uncertain function. The CDR3 is 18 amino acids. The CDR3 here is CASSQRDGGLLPFETQYF. The CDR3 DNA reads TGCGCCAGCAGTCAACGGGACGGGGGGCTTTTACCATTCGAGACCCAGTACTTC.

This clonotype turned up a few times. The chain is built from TRBV2 and TRBJ2-3; weak D call: TRBD2 (7 bases). The CDR3 is made up of 15 amino acids. Germline V gene lookup returns CDR1 SNHLY and CDR2 FYNNEI. V was shortened by 8 bases and J by 1 base, with 16 bases between the two germline ends. CDR3: CASFWGGGRTDTQYF. The DNA for the CDR3 is TGTGCCAGCTTTTGGGGGGGCGGGCGCACAGATACGCAGTATTTT.

The rearrangement links TRBV20-1 to TRBJ2-3; 8 bases align to TRBD1. V shed 6 bases, J shed 6 bases, and the junction held 8 bases outside the gene matches. This CDR3 has 13 amino acids. CDR1 is DFQATT, CDR2 SNEGSKA, per germline (reference sequence). The CDR3 DNA follows: TGCAGTGCCATAGACAGGGGTAGGGATACGCAGTATTTT. Its translation: CSAIDRGRDTQYF.

DNA of the CDR3: TGTGCCAGCAGTTTAATCAGGTACAATGAGCAGTTCTTC. This sequence encodes CASSLIRYNEQFF. This rearrangement joins TRBV12-3 or TRBV12-4 to TRBJ2-1; no definite D call. Trimming took off 2 bases at V and 4 bases at J, with 6 bases between the two ends. The CDR3 has 13 amino acids.